The text below deals with one TCR beta chain. Under the authors' procedure: Estimates of nucleated cell counts were drawn from the amplification of reference gene primers. Data came from immunoSEQ multiplex PCR; TCRdb stores just in-frame clones and leaves some out. V and J calls and clone size are those listed in that table; D and trimming were worked out from the DNA. The sample lists approximately 19,000 clones, approximately 89% seen once, with over 4% in the top ten. This entry comes from a study of blood T cell repertoires in COVID-19. Study as a whole: Acute and convalescent COVID-19 specimens originated in the United States, Italy and Spain. PBMCs, B-cell-depleted T cells, or T cells were the source of the cDNA or gDNA that made up the material.

CDR1 and CDR2 (germline): MNHEY, SMNVEV (reference sequence). The CDR3 runs to 13 residues. V dropped 3 bases and J dropped 7 bases, with 12 bases sitting between them. The sequence derives from a human donor in a cohort sampled during active COVID-19. J is TRBJ1-1 and V is TRBV27; D is perhaps TRBD1 (5 bases). Sequencing was done on a sample of peripheral blood. The CDR3 region has the DNA TGTGCCAGCAGTTTCAGGGTGTTCGGTGAAGCTTTCTTT. Protein product: CASSFRVFGEAFF.